A selection of T cell receptor beta chains follows, all from one sample in a study of OX40 agonist ivuxolimab in advanced cancers. The repertoire was sequenced with immunoSEQ multiplex PCR; TCRdb's copy has only in-frame clones and lacks some. The sample holds more than 40,000 clones, about 80% seen once. The sample in question was CD4+ or CD8+ T cells sorted from blood, obtained in a trial of the OX40 agonist ivuxolimab. All receptors derive from an adult with an advanced solid tumor such as melanoma, head and neck, liver or kidney cancer. Both conserved end residues are part of each CDR3. A D gene is named only where the DNA matches it firmly. Some rows mark clone size as missing; the rest say once, few, many or name a class of expanded clone.

J gene	clone size	V gene	D gene	CDR3 DNA	CDR3 protein
TRBJ2-2	-	TRBV5-1	-	TGCGCCAGCAGGTCGGGGGAGATCTTCGCCGGGGAGCTGTTTTTT	CASRSGEIFAGELFF
TRBJ1-1	few	TRBV15	-	TGTGCCACCAGCAGAGTTGTAGGGAACACTGAAGCTTTCTTT	CATSRVVGNTEAFF
TRBJ1-1	-	TRBV19	TRBD1	TGTGCCAGTAGTACCAGCCGACAGGGGAGGACTGAAGCTTTCTTT	CASSTSRQGRTEAFF
TRBJ2-7	-	TRBV2	-	TGTGCCAGCAGTGAATCCACAGGGAACTCCTACGAGCAGTACTTC	CASSESTGNSYEQYF
TRBJ1-1	-	TRBV5-1	-	TGCGCCAGCAGCTTCGGGGCGGTAGACACTGAAGCTTTCTTT	CASSFGAVDTEAFF
TRBJ1-1	-	TRBV19	-	TGTGCCAGTAGAGATCCCCTAAGGGGGATGAACACTGAAGCTTTCTTT	CASRDPLRGMNTEAFF
TRBJ2-1	-	TRBV5-4	-	TGTGCCAGCAGCTTGGGGATAGCGGACAATGAGCAGTTCTTC	CASSLGIADNEQFF
TRBJ1-2	-	TRBV5-1	TRBD1	TGCGCCAGCAGCCCGGGACAGGCTGGTGGCTACACCTTC	CASSPGQAGGYTF
TRBJ2-3	-	TRBV10-3	TRBD2	TGTGCCATCAGTGAGCTAGCGGGGGGTACCACAGATACGCAGTATTTT	CAISELAGGTTDTQYF
TRBJ2-7	-	TRBV5-4	TRBD1	TGTGCCAGCAGCTTGAAAGGACAGGGTTCCTACGAGCAGTACTTC	CASSLKGQGSYEQYF
TRBJ1-3	-	TRBV15	-	TGTGCCACCAGCAGAGCCATGGGGAGCGCAAACACCATATATTTT	CATSRAMGSANTIYF
TRBJ2-1	once	TRBV19	-	TGTGCCAGTAGTATCAGGGAGTACGATGAGCAGTTCTTC	CASSIREYDEQFF
TRBJ2-3	-	TRBV7-6	-	TGTGCCAGCAGCTTACGAGGGGATACAGATACGCAGTATTTT	CASSLRGDTDTQYF
TRBJ2-1	-	TRBV20-1	-	TGCAGTGCTTCGAAGGGCAATGAGCAGTTCTTC	CSASKGNEQFF
TRBJ1-5	-	TRBV6-1	-	TGTGCCAGCCGGTTGGGTCAGCCCCAGCATTTT	CASRLGQPQHF
TRBJ1-1	-	TRBV27	TRBD1	TGTGCCAGCAGTCCGTGGACAGGTGACACTGAAGCTTTCTTT	CASSPWTGDTEAFF
TRBJ2-7	-	TRBV28	-	TGTGCCAGCAGTACGCCCGGGTCCTACGAGCAGTACTTC	CASSTPGSYEQYF
TRBJ1-1	-	TRBV5-5	-	TGTGCCAGCAGCTTGGAACTCGGCAGACAGAACACTGAAGCTTTCTTT	CASSLELGRQNTEAFF
TRBJ2-7	-	TRBV10-3	-	TGTGCCATCACCTCTACTAGAACCTCCTACGAGCAGTACTTC	CAITSTRTSYEQYF
TRBJ2-7	-	TRBV7-6	TRBD1	TGTGCCAGCAGCCCAGACAGGGCCTACGAGCAGTACTTC	CASSPDRAYEQYF
TRBJ1-2	once	TRBV6-4	-	TGTGCCAGCAGTGACTCGCCAGGGCGAAACGGCTACACCTTC	CASSDSPGRNGYTF
TRBJ1-3	few	TRBV27	-	TGTGCCAGCATCCGTATATCAGGGGTCCCTGGAAACACCATATATTTT	CASIRISGVPGNTIYF
TRBJ1-1	-	TRBV30	-	TGTGCCTGGGGAGGTAGAGTAGGGTATACTGAAGCTTTCTTT	CAWGGRVGYTEAFF
TRBJ2-1	few	TRBV19	TRBD2	TGTGCCAGTAGTGCCCAACTAGCGGGAGGTTACAATGAGCAGTTCTTC	CASSAQLAGGYNEQFF
TRBJ2-1	-	TRBV6-5	-	TGTGCCAGCAGTTTAGGGCCCCGCGGGGCTGGGGAGCAGTTCTTC	CASSLGPRGAGEQFF
TRBJ1-2	-	TRBV5-4	-	TGTGCCAGCAGCCCTCGGCCAGATGCCTATGGCTACACCTTC	CASSPRPDAYGYTF
TRBJ2-6	-	TRBV19	-	TGTGCCAGTAGTATAGTATACAGGGAAGATTGGTCCGGGGCCAACGTCCTGACTTTC	CASSIVYREDWSGANVLTF
TRBJ2-1	-	TRBV25-1	TRBD2	TGTGCCAGCAGTGGACTAGCGGGGAAAGGAGGCCCTTACAATGAGCAGTTCTTC	CASSGLAGKGGPYNEQFF
TRBJ1-6	-	TRBV19	-	TGTGCCAGTAGCAACAGACAGTCCGCGGCACCACCCCTCCACTTT	CASSNRQSAAPPLHF
TRBJ1-5	-	TRBV19	-	TGTGCCAGTAGGCCCCCGGGGTCTTACAGGGCTAGCAATCAGCCCCAGCATTTT	CASRPPGSYRASNQPQHF
TRBJ2-1	-	TRBV10-3	TRBD1	TGTGCCATCAGTGACAGGGGGTTTTACAATGAGCAGTTCTTC	CAISDRGFYNEQFF
TRBJ2-3	-	TRBV2	-	TGTGCCAGCAGAGCAGACTTCACAGATACGCAGTATTTT	CASRADFTDTQYF
TRBJ1-3	few	TRBV2	-	TGTGCCAGCAGTGAAGGGCCAAGAACTGGAAACACCATATATTTT	CASSEGPRTGNTIYF
TRBJ2-7	-	TRBV2	TRBD1	TGTGCCATCTCGACAGGGGGATGGGAGCAGTACTTC	CAISTGGWEQYF
TRBJ2-1	-	TRBV6-5	-	TGTGCCAGCAGTCCAGGGGTATTGGGCTACAATGAGCAGTTCTTC	CASSPGVLGYNEQFF
TRBJ2-1	-	TRBV5-1	-	TGCGCCAGCACCCCCGGCGGGACCCACAATGAGCAGTTCTTC	CASTPGGTHNEQFF
TRBJ2-2	once	TRBV2	TRBD1	TGTGCCAGCAGTGAAGAGGGACAGCTGAACACCGGGGAGCTGTTTTTT	CASSEEGQLNTGELFF
TRBJ2-3	-	TRBV11-3	TRBD1	TGTGCCAGCAGCCCCGGACAGGGAAGCACAGATACGCAGTATTTT	CASSPGQGSTDTQYF
TRBJ1-2	-	TRBV10-3	-	TGTGCCATCAGTGAGTGGGACACCTACACCTTC	CAISEWDTYTF
TRBJ1-2	-	TRBV9	-	TGTGCCAGCAGCGTGGACAGTTCCCGCTATGGCTACACCTTC	CASSVDSSRYGYTF
TRBJ2-5	-	TRBV6-5	-	TGTGCCAGCAGTTACGCGTCGGCAGGGGATGAGACCCAGTACTTC	CASSYASAGDETQYF
TRBJ1-5	-	TRBV27	TRBD1	TGTGCCAGCAAAGGACAGGGTGGTAATCAGCCCCAGCATTTT	CASKGQGGNQPQHF
TRBJ2-3	-	TRBV7-8	-	TGTGCCAGCAGCCGCCGGACACGTACCCACACAGATACGCAGTATTTT	CASSRRTRTHTDTQYF
TRBJ2-7	-	TRBV5-1	-	TGCGCCAGCAGACCCGCCGGGACTGAGGGGAACGAGCAGTACTTC	CASRPAGTEGNEQYF
TRBJ1-5	-	TRBV27	-	TGTGCCAGCAGTGAGGGACTCCCCAATCAGCCCCAGCATTTT	CASSEGLPNQPQHF
TRBJ1-2	few	TRBV10-3	-	TGTGCCATCAGTAAGACAGAGTATGGCTACACCTTC	CAISKTEYGYTF
TRBJ2-1	-	TRBV5-1	-	TGCGCCAGCAGCTTGACTAGCTCTCCCAATGAGCAGTTCTTC	CASSLTSSPNEQFF
TRBJ2-3	-	TRBV7-9	-	TGTGCCAGCAGCTTAGGCATTAGCGGAAGCACAGATACGCAGTATTTT	CASSLGISGSTDTQYF
TRBJ2-5	few	TRBV15	-	TGTGCCACCAAAATAGGAGGGACTGTACAAGAGACCCAGTACTTC	CATKIGGTVQETQYF
TRBJ1-3	-	TRBV5-1	TRBD1	TGCGCCAGCAGCTACGACAGGGGCGCTAGAAACACCATATATTTT	CASSYDRGARNTIYF
TRBJ1-5	-	TRBV10-3	-	TGTGCCATCAGTGACTCGACCGGCGGGAGAGGTAAGCCCCAGCATTTT	CAISDSTGGRGKPQHF
TRBJ1-6	-	TRBV7-3	TRBD1	TGTGCCAGCAGCTTAACGGGACAGGTTAATTCACCCCTCCACTTT	CASSLTGQVNSPLHF